This TCR beta chain was obtained from a study of shared clonotypes between healthy human individuals. All donors qualified as healthy HIV-negative adults and had experienced no recent acute infections or vaccinations. The CDR3 runs to 15 residues. Germline CDR1 KGHSY, CDR2 FQNENV. The J segment lost 4 bases and the V segment lost 0 bases, leaving 5 bases of the junction unmatched. Clones were sequenced by immunoSEQ multiplex PCR, and TCRdb holds only the in-frame ones, with some missing. The sample has some 500,000 clones, 90% to 97% seen once. Sequencing used naive CD4+ T cells sorted from blood. The subset here: CD45RA+ positively selected. J is TRBJ1-2 and V is TRBV16, with 7 nucleotides matching TRBD1. The clonotype originates from a woman younger than 45 in good health. CDR3 DNA sequence: TGTGCCAGCAGCCAATCGCGGGGACAGACCTATGGCTACACCTTC. This translates into CASSQSRGQTYGYTF.